This T cell receptor (beta chain) was sequenced during a study of human T cells and chemical hapten exposure. Study-wide results and limits: With DPC sensitization, TCRs exceeding 1 in 1000 frequency showed no change. Relative to controls, expanded TCRs formed significantly more large CDR3 similarity clusters.

Turning to this clonotype: Its antigen is as yet unknown.

TCRdb re-called the RACE reads with MiXCR, one entry per CDR3 protein. This repertoire shows about 140,000 distinct CDR3 sequences, 10% to 15% found once; its top ten account for around 1.4%. Time point here: patch test 2, 6 weeks after DPC sensitization. Treatment reported: therapeutic diphenylcyclopropenone sensitization with weekly scalp DPC. Trimming removed 2 bases at V and 6 bases at J, with 12 bases between. There are 14 residues in the CDR3. The sample consisted of whole blood, taken in connection with sensitization to the hapten diphenylcyclopropenone (DPC). The TCR originated in a woman between 50 and 59 years old with alopecia areata. Some clones in this sample may be carry-over from other donors' samples. The chain has TRBV12-3 or TRBV12-4 and TRBJ2-3; possible D gene TRBD1, 5 bases. CDR3 DNA: TGTGCCAGCAGTTTAAGACAGATTCCGGATACGCAGTATTTT. Translation: CASSLRQIPDTQYF.